Below, 2 T cell receptor beta chains from the same sample are listed, as sequenced in a study of blood T cell repertoires in COVID-19 (dated by TCRdb to 2020 to 2022). The library was prepared using the immunoSEQ multiplex PCR assay. What TCRdb holds here is the immuneACCESS table cut down to in-frame rearrangements. Part of the clones is not present; checked against another copy, under half of the missing clones reflect an unresolved V gene, and the others are unexplained. The sample yields tens of thousands of clones; over 75% were counted once. Roughly 20% of the sample comes from the top ten. Input material: peripheral blood. These TCRs come from a man between 65 and 85 years old in a cohort sampled during active COVID-19.

This chain uses TRBV5-1 with TRBJ2-2; the D gene is possibly TRBD1 (5 bases). Between the trimmed V and J ends, which lost 1 base and 2 bases, there was a span of 9 bases. Germline values: CDR1 SGHRS, CDR2 YFSETQ. The CDR3 runs 15 residues. DNA for the CDR3: TGCGCCAGCAGCTTGTTGGGGCCTAACACCGGGGAGCTGTTTTTT. Translating it yields CASSLLGPNTGELFF. The whole variable domain, filled in from reference TRBV5-1 and TRBJ2-2, reads KAGVTQTPRYLIKTRGQQVTLSCSPISGHRSVSWYQQTPGQGLQFLFEYFSETQRNKGNFPGRFSGRQFSNSRSEMNVSTLELGDSALYLCASSLLGPNTGELFFGEGSRLTVL.

This chain links TRBV5-5 with TRBJ2-5, with 14 bases aligning to TRBD2. Germline V gene sequence: CDR1 SGHKS, CDR2 YYEKEE (reference sequence). Unmatched junction bases numbered 11, after V lost 5 bases and J lost 5 bases. The CDR3 runs 17 residues. CDR3 in DNA: TGTGCCAGCAGTCCGGGACTAGCGGGAGTGTTTAGGGAGACCCAGTACTTC. Amino acid sequence: CASSPGLAGVFRETQYF. Supplemented by reference TRBV5-5 and TRBJ2-5, the full variable domain reads DAGVTQSPTHLIKTRGQQVTLRCSPISGHKSVSWYQQVLGQGPQFIFQYYEKEERGRGNFPDRFSARQFPNYSSELNVNALLLGDSALYLCASSPGLAGVFRETQYFGPGTRLLVL.